The clone carrying this T cell receptor beta chain was seen a few times. Its antigen is still unknown. Universal primer sites and UMIs were introduced during 5'RACE template-switching synthesis of TCR cDNA. TCRdb re-derived calls from the 5' RACE reads in MiXCR, one entry per CDR3 protein. Of some 600,000 distinct CDR3 sequences in the sample, more than 9% were seen once. The data were taken from a study of T cells after yellow fever vaccination. The trim removed 0 bases at V and 2 bases at J, leaving 6 bases unmatched. CDR1 and CDR2 (germline): SGHRS, YFSETQ. This CDR3 is built from 18 residues. Whole-study results and caveats: Sorted repertoires could include abundant contaminating clonotypes from bulk cells. Just a small share of clonotypes turned up in the CD4 compartment as well as the CD8 compartment. Weaker, the secondary response peaked sooner, at day 5 versus 15.

This TCR was recovered from a man aged 25 to 45 who received the YFV17D yellow fever vaccine. The starting material was PBMCs, obtained on the day of the yellow fever booster vaccination. The chain carries TRBV5-1 and TRBJ2-2; TRBD1 agrees at 11 bases. CDR3 coding DNA: TGCGCCAGCAGCTTGGAAGGGACAGGGGGGATAAACACCGGGGAGCTGTTTTTT. Amino acid sequence: CASSLEGTGGINTGELFF.